This T cell receptor (gamma chain) is from a study of Vδ1+ human thymocytes. Alphabeta T cells were depleted, then CD3+ Vdelta1+ Vdelta2- thymocytes were FACS-sorted. A note on this clone: The antigen is not known. The junction shows a germline mismatch at one end, possibly a read error.

Extracted RNA was reverse transcribed into cDNA. The CDR3 regions were amplified by multiplex PCR from V-gene primers to a constant-region primer. TCRdb applied CATT to the multiplex PCR reads for clone calling. The data hold about 27,000 gamma-chain clones, with around 20% observed a single time. The CDR3 extends over 11 amino acids. In germline, CDR1 is EGSNGY, CDR2 YDSYNSKV. Findings and limits, study-wide: In the thymus, TRG and TRD repertoires looked highly polyclonal with Gaussian CDR3 lengths. Unexpected Vdelta2 sequences could cause misinterpretation of bulk repertoire data. Thymic delta-chain repertoires held approximately 20% Vdelta2 sequences and few Vdelta3, despite high sort purity.

Sequenced material: Vdelta1+ gamma-delta thymocytes from the thymus. The subset here: FACS-sorted CD3+ TCRalphabeta- TCRVdelta1+ TCRVdelta2- thymocytes. This receptor was obtained from a boy under three years old who had congenital heart surgery. This rearrangement joins TRGV2 to TRGJP2. The CDR3 nucleotides are TGTGCCACCTGGGTCGATTGGGTCAAGACGTTT. Protein sequence: CATWVDWVKTF.